This T cell receptor beta chain is drawn from a study of cytomegalovirus exposure and HLA in healthy donors (dated by TCRdb to the late 2010s). The study in broad terms: An earlier analysis of several hundred of the donors reported approximately 280 Gb of sequence data and 117 million unique TCR beta sequences obtained from around 180 million T cells. An early release that covered some 630 HLA-typed donors contained approximately 320 gigabases of sequencing data and tens of millions of unique TCR sequences. The genetic ancestry cluster associated with self-reported Caucasian donors included 65% to 90% of the 398 genotyped donors. The study aimed to test whether cataloging public T cell receptors could reveal signatures of past pathogen exposure. Using immunosequencing, the study profiled T cell repertoires from about 620 subjects and related those repertoires to cytomegalovirus serostatus. A separate validation cohort of more than 100 different subjects was used in addition to the roughly 670-subject first cohort. The study combined high-throughput TCR immunosequencing, statistical association of individual TCRs with disease status, and machine learning to predict cytomegalovirus infection status. In a later analysis, previously published TCR beta repertoires from 600 to 850 donors were re-analyzed and high-resolution HLA genotyping was added so that TCR occurrence patterns could be studied. The later analysis used no new phenotypic data to find candidate immune exposures, relying instead on TCR beta sequences and their occurrence across donors. An earlier analysis of 587 of the donors used high-throughput TCR beta sequencing to judge whether each TCR beta V gene segment behaved as functional or pseudogenic. Donor age, sex, ethnicity and CMV serostatus were collected together with the repertoire data. In a later genetic analysis, genome-wide SNP genotypes for about three fifths of the roughly 670 donors were used, and that subset was treated as a discovery cohort. All discovery cohort repertoires had been generated using a single sequencing platform. Both class I and class II loci were covered by HLA typing, at four-digit resolution. The number of donors typed differed by locus, with 629-630 for A, B, C, DRB1 and DQB1, more than 500 for DQA1, 600 to 610 for DPA1, and under 490 for DPB1. Five DR-DQ haplotypes were handled as single units for association and clustering because linkage in the cohort was strong. Across 398 genotyped donors of the cohort, an average of approximately 240,000 unique TCR beta nucleotide sequences per donor were sequenced, and 15% to 20% of those sequences were non-productive.

In regard to this clone: Its antigen has not been determined. Within one base of it there is no much larger clone, and no base qualities were kept.

The full study reports these points: CMV serostatus was the only immune exposure information available for the cohort. Specific HLA alleles were associated with over 15,000 TCR beta sequences at a false discovery rate of 0.05 in a later analysis. A few of the identified cytomegalovirus-associated TCR beta chains were confirmed in vitro to be specific for cytomegalovirus antigens. According to a later analysis, parvovirus B19, influenza, CMV and Epstein-Barr virus appeared linked to several top co-occurrence clusters. In a later analysis, most CMV-associated TCR beta chains were found to appear HLA-restricted, with HLA associations seemingly driven largely by CMV exposure. The study listed approximately 150 TCR beta chains as associated with cytomegalovirus. The presence/absence analyses assumed that sequencing depth was roughly uniform across donors, and that assumption may not be true. A group of highly shared sequence variants was considered likely to be a technical artifact of the sequencing pipeline. In a later analysis, TCR association rates were found to vary across HLA loci, with the most associated TCRs seen for DRB1 alleles and the fewest for HLA-C alleles. In a later genetic analysis, a missense DCLRE1C variant was associated with V-gene and J-gene trimming of TCR beta chains, and the association was replicated in an independent cohort. Broadly in line with IMGT annotations, most TCR beta V segments showed up in productive rearrangements about 90% or about 30% of the time in an earlier analysis of approximately 600 of the donors. Most TCR sequences were seen in very few donors, while some public TCRs were found in many individuals. Compared with the approximately 700-donor mean, donors in an Asian-associated ancestry cluster had fewer N-insertions in productive TCRs, according to a later genetic analysis. Because counts were too low, 15 to 20 rarely observed V segments, including chromosome 9 orphons, were left out of the earlier analysis of 587 of the donors. The authors suggested that the approach could potentially be extended to other disease states and immunological phenotypes. Cytomegalovirus status was reported to be diagnosed by the classifier with high specificity and sensitivity in both the original and validation cohorts. Compared with equally common non-associated chains, HLA-associated TCR beta chains in a later analysis were more clonally expanded and had lower generation probabilities. The 87-base-pair reads could not distinguish some IMGT-functional V segments, including TRBV6-2 and TRBV6-3, so those segments were excluded. A further reported finding was that TCR beta sequences accurately predicted the HLA-A and HLA-B alleles for most subjects in the first cohort. In this cohort, only TCR beta chains were sequenced, and detectable features were limited by the absence of alpha or paired-chain data. Because HLA typing was unavailable for some donors at each locus, only the typed subset was used in association tests. Assigning TCR associations to individual alleles was difficult when HLA alleles, especially DR and DQ, strongly co-occurred. Linkage disequilibrium might explain the correlated functional status among segregating V segments, but an unknown experimental factor could not be excluded.

The CDR3 contains 19 residues, cysteine and phenylalanine counted. The retained sequence is limited to the CDR3, 57 bases, with the frame set at the first base. The CDR1 and CDR2 encoded by the germline V gene are MGHRA and YSYEKL. V is trimmed back by 0 bases and J by 5 bases, and the junction contains 13 bases that no gene match accounts for. The cohort consisted of some 730 healthy bone marrow donors. At the time of sampling, all cohort members were nominally healthy, though unrecorded immune exposures were likely present. The donor tested CMV seropositive, placing the donor among the roughly 270 seropositive members of the cohort. A peripheral blood sample was collected from each donor, and TCR beta sequencing was performed on peripheral blood mononuclear cells. The Qiagen DNeasy Blood Extraction Kit was used to extract genomic DNA from the blood cell samples. Receptor libraries were prepared by the immunoSEQ multiplex PCR assay. A mixture of 60 forward primers for TCR Vbeta segments and 13 reverse primers for TCR Jbeta segments was used in the multiplex PCR. Amplification of the CDR3 region of rearranged TCR beta genes was performed with a multiplex PCR assay on genomic DNA. On the Illumina HiSeq System, the amplified TCR beta libraries were sequenced as 87-base-pair reads. On the study's bioinformatics: A later analysis tallied around 80 million unique TCR beta chains across the approximately 670 repertoires, and some 10 million of those chains were shared by two or more donors. A nearest-neighbor algorithm error-corrected the raw reads and collapsed the reads into unique sequences, merging closely related sequences to remove PCR and sequencing errors. V, D and J gene segments were assigned by aligning CDR3 sequences to IMGT reference sequences. For a sequence to be retained, a match of at least six nucleotides was required to both a V gene segment and a J gene segment. A rearrangement was called productive if the CDR3 had no stop codons and remained in frame with V and J, and every other rearrangement was called non-productive. CDR3 was defined according to IMGT convention as the region running from the second conserved V-encoded cysteine to the conserved J-encoded phenylalanine. The earlier analysis of a few hundred of the donors excluded sequences that lacked an unambiguous match to a single V gene segment. An earlier analysis of roughly 590 of the donors called V segments functional above 56.7% productive rearrangements and segregating when the between-donor standard deviation exceeded 5%. To diagnose cytomegalovirus status from the catalog of TCR beta chain sequences, a statistical classification framework was built. A later analysis assigned V and J genes by comparing TCR nucleotide sequences with IMGT/GENE-DB human TR gene sequences. In a later analysis, CDR3 sequences and most-parsimonious VDJ recombination scenarios were assigned using the TCRdist pipeline. In a later analysis, each TCR beta chain was defined by its CDR3 amino acid sequence together with its V-gene family, and reads without a unique V-gene family were excluded. A later analysis removed several hundred highly shared, low-generation-probability nucleotide sequences to deal with suspected cross-contamination and a sequencing artifact. In a later analysis, a clonal expansion index for each public chain was calculated from normalized within-repertoire ranks of inferred template counts. Generation probabilities in a later analysis came from a VDJ recombination model fitted to out-of-frame rearrangements, and those results were checked against IGoR. Hypergeometric tests were used in a later analysis to score TCR-TCR, TCR-HLA and TCR-CMV co-occurrence, with a repertoire-size bias correction applied to the TCR pairs. False discovery rates were estimated in a later analysis by permuting HLA or CMV assignments 20 times. In a later analysis, co-occurring TCRs were grouped using DBSCAN, with TCRdist sequence similarity added in when clustering inside HLA-allele-positive subsets. Co-occurrence clustering excluded repertoires with fewer than 30,000 or more than 120,000 public chains, plus five with anomalous nucleotide sharing. This immuneACCESS table, as held by TCRdb, lists in-frame sequences with V and J called but not all clones. Of the missing ones, under half trace to an unresolved V gene in checked studies; the others have no known cause. Clone size and V and J calls were adopted from that table, with D and trimming inferred from the DNA. Across this sample there are fewer than 120,000 clones, with approximately 79% seen only once. Around 6.6% of the sample is taken by the ten largest.

The sequence is built from TRBV4-1 and TRBJ2-1; TRBD2 lines up with 10 middle nucleotides. Material: PBMCs. This TCR derives from a man aged 25 to 40 in good health and CMV-seropositive. The CDR3 reads CASSQDEGALAGGHNEQFF. The bases are TGCGCCAGCAGCCAAGATGAGGGGGCTTTAGCGGGGGGTCACAATGAGCAGTTCTTC.